The following is a T cell receptor beta chain sequence with its context. Clones were sequenced by immunoSEQ multiplex PCR, and TCRdb holds only the in-frame ones, with some missing. The table has 250,000 to 300,000 clones, approximately 87% seen once. These data come from a study of blood T cell repertoires in COVID-19. The overall study: Material from acute and convalescent COVID-19 was sourced from the United States, Italy and Spain. PBMCs, B-cell-depleted T cells, or T cells provided the cDNA or gDNA that made up the material.

Looked up from germline, CDR1 is SQVTM and CDR2 is ANQGSEA. The CDR3 spans 13 residues. V lost 5 bases and J 4 bases, leaving 14 bases between the germline ends. The clonotype originates from a woman under 40 with COVID-19, enrolled during active disease. The J gene is TRBJ1-2, the V gene TRBV29-1; tentative D call: TRBD1 (6 bases). The source material was peripheral blood. CDR3 bases: TGCAGCGTTAAGGAGACAGGCCCCTATGGCTACACCTTC. It specifies CSVKETGPYGYTF. The full variable domain, in which reference TRBV29-1 and TRBJ1-2 provide the parts outside the CDR3, is SAVISQKPSRDICQRGTSLTIQCQVDSQVTMMFWYRQQPGQSLTLIATANQGSEATYESGFVIDKFPISRPNLTFSTLTVSNMSPEDSSIYLCSVKETGPYGYTFGSGTRLTVV.